The subject of this entry is one T cell receptor (beta chain). Its cognate antigen is unknown. With 60 Vbeta and 13 Jbeta primers, the PCR was carried out. Assay: immunoSEQ multiplex PCR; the TCRdb copy retains only in-frame clones and omits some. Among roughly 200,000 clones listed, 75% to 90% were seen once. This CDR3 is built from 14 residues. J was trimmed by 1 base and V by 4 bases; bases with no gene match: 5. In germline, CDR1 is SQVTM, CDR2 ANQGSEA. The data are from a study of cytomegalovirus exposure and HLA in healthy donors. Study-wide results and limits: Reportedly, diagnosis of cytomegalovirus status by the classifier showed high specificity and sensitivity.

This clonotype originated in a woman aged 18-29 years in good health and CMV-seronegative. The J gene is TRBJ1-1, the V gene TRBV29-1; 8 bases are a match to TRBD1. The sample comprised PBMCs. CDR3 sequence (DNA): TGCAGCGTTGTCCGACAGGGGAAGAACACTGAAGCTTTCTTT. Translating it yields CSVVRQGKNTEAFF.